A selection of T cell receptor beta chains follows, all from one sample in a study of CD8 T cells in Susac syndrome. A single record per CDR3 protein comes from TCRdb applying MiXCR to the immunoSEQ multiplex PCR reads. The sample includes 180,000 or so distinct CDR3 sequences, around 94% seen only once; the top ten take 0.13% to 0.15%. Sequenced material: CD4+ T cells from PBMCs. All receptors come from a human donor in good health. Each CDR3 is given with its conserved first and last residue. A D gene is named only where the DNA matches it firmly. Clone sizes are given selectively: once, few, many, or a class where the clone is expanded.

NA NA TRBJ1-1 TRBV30 TGTGCCTGGAGTGTAGGACACATGAACACTGAAGCTTTCTTT CAWSVGHMNTEAFF
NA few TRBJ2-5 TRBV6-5 TGTGCCAGCAGTTATCTAGAGACCCAGTACTTC CASSYLETQYF
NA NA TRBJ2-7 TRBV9 TGTGCCAGCAGCGTAGAGGGTAGCCAGGGCGAGCAGTACTTC CASSVEGSQGEQYF
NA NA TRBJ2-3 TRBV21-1 TGTGCCAGCAGCAAAGCGCTTCAGGACAGGGGGACAGATACGCAGTATTTT CASSKALQDRGTDTQYF
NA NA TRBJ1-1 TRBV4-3 TGCGCCAGCAGCCCGACAGGCCCCGGGGACACTGAAGCTTTCTTT CASSPTGPGDTEAFF
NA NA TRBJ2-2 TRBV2 TGTGCCAGCAGTGACCAGCGGCAGACCGGGGAGCTGTTTTTT CASSDQRQTGELFF
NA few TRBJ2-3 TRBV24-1 TGTGCCACCAGTGAGAGGGGAACAGATACGCAGTATTTT CATSERGTDTQYF
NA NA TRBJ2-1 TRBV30 TGTGCCTGGAGTGTCTACAATGAGCAGTTCTTC CAWSVYNEQFF
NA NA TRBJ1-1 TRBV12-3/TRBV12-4 TGTGCCAGCAGTTTGAGTCTCTTTAGGAAACAGAACACTGAAGCTTTCTTT CASSLSLFRKQNTEAFF
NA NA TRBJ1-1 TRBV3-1 TGTGCCAGCAGTCTCGGAGTAGGTGAAGCTTTCTTT CASSLGVGEAFF
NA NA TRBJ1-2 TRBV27 TGTGCCAGCAGACCAACAAGGCAGCCTTATGGCTACACCTTC CASRPTRQPYGYTF
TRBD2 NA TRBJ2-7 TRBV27 TGTGCCAGCGGGGGAGCGGGGCTCTCCTACGAGCAGTACTTC CASGGAGLSYEQYF
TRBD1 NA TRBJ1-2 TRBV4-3 TGCGCCAGCAGCCGACAACACCGGACAGGCGACACGGTCTATGGCTACACCTTC CASSRQHRTGDTVYGYTF
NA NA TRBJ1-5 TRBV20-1 TGCAGTGCTAGTGAAAGCAATCAGCCCCAGCATTTT CSASESNQPQHF
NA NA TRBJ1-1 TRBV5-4 TGTGCCAGCAGCTTGGCCATCACGGGCGCTGAAGCTTTCTTT CASSLAITGAEAFF
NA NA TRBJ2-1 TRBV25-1 TGTGCCAGCCGTGACCGGGCAGGGCTGATCTTC CASRDRAGLIF
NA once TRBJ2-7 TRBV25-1 TGTGCCAGCAGTGGCGGACACGCAACGGGCGAGCAGTACTTC CASSGGHATGEQYF
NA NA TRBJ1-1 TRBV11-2 TGTGCCAGCAGCTTAGAGCGGGGGATGAACACTGAAGCTTTCTTT CASSLERGMNTEAFF
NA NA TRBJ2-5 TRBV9 TGTGCCAGCAGCGTAGATATCGTTAAGGGGGAGACCCAGTACTTC CASSVDIVKGETQYF
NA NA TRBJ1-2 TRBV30 TGTGCCTGGAGTTACGCGGGCGGCTACACCTTC CAWSYAGGYTF
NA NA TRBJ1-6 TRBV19 TGTGCCAGTAACTTCCGATCTACCGGTTCACCCCTCCACTTT CASNFRSTGSPLHF
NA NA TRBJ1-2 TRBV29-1 TGCAGCGTTGAAGAACAGGGAGTCTATGGCTACACCTTC CSVEEQGVYGYTF
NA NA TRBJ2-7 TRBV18 TGTGCCAGCTCACCAACGGGGGACAACTACGAGCAGTACTTC CASSPTGDNYEQYF
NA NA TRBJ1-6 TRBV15 TGTGCCACCAGCCTCCCGAATAATTCACCCCTCCACTTT CATSLPNNSPLHF
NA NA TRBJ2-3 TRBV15 TGTGCCACCAGCAGAGGAACCCTCGCCGGCACAGATACGCAGTATTTT CATSRGTLAGTDTQYF
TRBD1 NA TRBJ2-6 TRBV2 TGTGCCAGCAGGATCGACAGGGTGGGCTCTGGGGCCAACGTCCTGACTTTC CASRIDRVGSGANVLTF
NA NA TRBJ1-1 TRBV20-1 TGCAGTGCTAGAGATGGAGGAGCAGGGACTGAAGCTTTCTTT CSARDGGAGTEAFF
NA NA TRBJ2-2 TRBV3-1 TGTGCCAGCAGCCGTGGACGGACGAACACCGGGGAGCTGTTTTTT CASSRGRTNTGELFF
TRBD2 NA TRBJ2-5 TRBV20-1 TGCAGTGCTAAGTCTAGAGCGGGGGTGGAGACCCAGTACTTC CSAKSRAGVETQYF
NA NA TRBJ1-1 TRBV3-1 TGTGCCAGCAGCCGGACGAAGAACACTGAAGCTTTCTTT CASSRTKNTEAFF
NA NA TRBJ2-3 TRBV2 TGTGCCAGCAGTGAAGGCCCCGCAGATACGCAGTATTTT CASSEGPADTQYF
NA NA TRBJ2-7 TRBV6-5 TGTGCCAGCAGTTACTCGTCAGGCCCCTACGAGCAGTACTTC CASSYSSGPYEQYF
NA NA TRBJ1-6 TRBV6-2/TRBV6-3 TGTGCCAGCAGCCGTCCAAATTCACCCCTCCACTTT CASSRPNSPLHF
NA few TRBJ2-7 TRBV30 TGTGCCTGGAGTGGCGGTTACGAGCAGTACTTC CAWSGGYEQYF
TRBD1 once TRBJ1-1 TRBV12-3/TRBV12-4 TGTGCCAGCAGTATGGACAGGAGGACTTTCTTT CASSMDRRTFF
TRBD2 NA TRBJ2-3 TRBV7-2 TGTGCCAGCAGCTTAAGCGGGGGGGCTCCAGATACGCAGTATTTT CASSLSGGAPDTQYF
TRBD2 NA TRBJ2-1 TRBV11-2 TGTGCCAGCAGCTTTTTAGCGGGAGGCTACAATGAGCAGTTCTTC CASSFLAGGYNEQFF
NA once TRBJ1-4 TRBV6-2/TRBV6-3 TGTGCCAGCAGACATTACGATGAAAAACTGTTTTTT CASRHYDEKLFF
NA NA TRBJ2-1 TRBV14 TGTGCCAGCAGCCCAAACACAACCAATTGGTATTGGGTCAATGAGCAGTTCTTC CASSPNTTNWYWVNEQFF
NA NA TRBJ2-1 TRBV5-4 TGTGCCAGCAGCTTGGTGAGCGGAAATGAGCAGTTCTTC CASSLVSGNEQFF
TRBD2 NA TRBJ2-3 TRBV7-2 TGTGCCAGCAGCTCGAGCGGGGGGGCCGCGACAGATACGCAGTATTTT CASSSSGGAATDTQYF
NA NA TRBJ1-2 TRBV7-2 TGTGCCAGCAGCATCCAGGACTATGGCTACACCTTC CASSIQDYGYTF
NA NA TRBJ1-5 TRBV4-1 TGCGCCAGCAGCCAAGGCCGGGCCCGAGGAGCCCAGCCCCAGCATTTT CASSQGRARGAQPQHF
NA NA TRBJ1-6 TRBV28 TGTGCCAGCAGTTATGGGAATAATTCACCCCTCCACTTT CASSYGNNSPLHF
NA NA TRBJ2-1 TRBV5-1 TGCGCCAGCAGCTTGGATGGTAGCTGGGATGAGCAGTTCTTC CASSLDGSWDEQFF
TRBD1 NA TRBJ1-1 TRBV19 TGTGCCAGTAGTTCAACAGGGGTGGCTTTCTTT CASSSTGVAFF
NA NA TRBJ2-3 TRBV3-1 TGTGCCAGCAACGCCGGGACCCTGCAGTATTTT CASNAGTLQYF
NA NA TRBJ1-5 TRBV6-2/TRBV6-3 TGTGCCAGCAGTTCGGACAGCCGCAATCAGCCCCAGCATTTT CASSSDSRNQPQHF
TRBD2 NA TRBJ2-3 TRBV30 TGTGCCTGGACTCGTAGCGGGGGGGCGACAGATACGCAGTATTTT CAWTRSGGATDTQYF
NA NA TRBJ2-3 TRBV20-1 TGCAGTGCTAGCCCTCCCTCCACAGATACGCAGTATTTT CSASPPSTDTQYF
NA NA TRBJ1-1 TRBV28 TGTGCCAGCAGTTTAATGGACCAGAACACTGAAGCTTTCTTT CASSLMDQNTEAFF
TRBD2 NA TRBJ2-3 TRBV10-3 TGTGCCATCAGTGAGTCGCAGACTAGCGAGGGAGATACGCAGTATTTT CAISESQTSEGDTQYF
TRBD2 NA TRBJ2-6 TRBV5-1 TGCGCCAGCAGCTACCGCGGGGGAACTGGGGCCAACGTCCTGACTTTC CASSYRGGTGANVLTF
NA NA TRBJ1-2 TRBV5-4 TGTGCCAGCAGCTTGAGGGGGTTGGGTAACTATGGCTACACCTTC CASSLRGLGNYGYTF
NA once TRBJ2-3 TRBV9 TGTGCCAGCAGCGTAGGGGGGACGACAGATACGCAGTATTTT CASSVGGTTDTQYF
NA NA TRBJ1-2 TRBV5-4 TGTGCCAGCAGCTTGGAAGCCAATAACTATGGCTACACCTTC CASSLEANNYGYTF
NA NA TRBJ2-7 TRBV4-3 TGCGCCAGCAGCCAAGATTTAGGCAGAACCTACGAGCAGTACTTC CASSQDLGRTYEQYF
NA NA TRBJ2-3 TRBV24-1 TGTGCCACCAGTGATTTTCCCGGGATAAACACAGATACGCAGTATTTT CATSDFPGINTDTQYF